These 9 T cell receptor beta chains were sequenced from one sample in a study of shared clonotypes between healthy human individuals. Sequencing was performed with immunoSEQ multiplex PCR; in TCRdb, only in-frame clones are kept and a portion is missing. In the table there are more than 2 million clones, around 95% of which are singletons. Sequenced material: naive CD4+ T cells sorted from blood. Subset reported: CD45RA+ positively selected. These TCRs come from a man aged 18 to 30 in good health.

The gene calls are TRBV28 and TRBJ2-5, with D perhaps matching TRBD1 (6 bases). V lost 5 bases and J 0 bases, leaving 13 bases between the germline ends. The CDR3 is 15 residues long. CDR1 is MDHEN, CDR2 SYDVKM, per germline. The CDR3 region has the DNA TGTGCCAGCAGTCACCCGGACAGCAACCAAGAGACCCAGTACTTC. The encoded protein is CASSHPDSNQETQYF.

As concerns this clone: At one end, the junction sequence differs from germline, possibly due to a read error. The rearrangement uses TRBV4-2 and TRBJ2-7; D might be TRBD2 (5 bases). This CDR3 has 14 amino acids. Germline values: CDR1 LGHNA, CDR2 YNFKEQ. CDR3 in amino acids: CASSQGRDSYEQYF. The CDR3, as DNA: TGTGCCAGCAGTCAAGGACGGGACTCCTACGAGCAGTACTTC.

J is TRBJ2-2 and V is TRBV6-1, with 11 bases aligning to TRBD2. Germline assignment: CDR1 MNHNS and CDR2 SASEGT. The ends lost 4 bases at V and 5 bases at J; junction bases unmatched: 12. CDR3 length: 18 amino acids. The CDR3 nucleotides read TGTGCCAGCAGTGGGTCGAACGGACTAGCGGGTTGGACCGGGGAGCTGTTTTTT. This encodes CASSGSNGLAGWTGELFF.

This sequence joins TRBV5-8 and TRBJ1-2; 9 bases are a match to TRBD1. The CDR3 is 16 residues long. The V gene's germline CDR1 is SGHTS and CDR2 YDEGEE. V lost 1 base to trimming and J lost 4 bases; unmatched junction nucleotides: 8. Written as DNA, the CDR3 is TGTGCCAGCAGCTTGACAGGGGGCAACGAGGGCTATGGCTACACCTTC. It translates to CASSLTGGNEGYGYTF.

This clone appeared a single time. This chain links TRBV7-2 with TRBJ1-6, with 9 nucleotides matching TRBD1. Trimming took 5 bases from V and 9 from J; bases not matched to a gene: 8. Germline CDR1 SGHTA, CDR2 FQGNSA. The CDR3 is 15 residues long. The CDR3, as DNA: TGTGCCAGCAGCACGCGGACAGGGGAGAGTTCACCCCTCCACTTT. Its translation: CASSTRTGESSPLHF.

This chain uses TRBV5-1 with TRBJ2-1; 13 bases match TRBD2. CDR1 and CDR2 (germline): SGHRS, YFSETQ. The CDR3 extends over 19 amino acids. J was trimmed by 1 base and V by 2 bases; bases with no gene match: 9. CDR3 coding DNA: TGCGCCAGCAGCTTTTGGACTAGCGGGAGAGCACCATCCTACAATGAGCAGTTCTTC. Translation: CASSFWTSGRAPSYNEQFF.

In regard to this clone: Other DNA sequences in the same sample also yield this CDR3. J is TRBJ1-5 and V is TRBV30; no reliable D call. The germline V gene has CDR1 GTSNPN and CDR2 SVGIG (reference sequence). This CDR3 comprises 13 residues. The V end lost 2 bases, the J end lost 0 bases, and 5 bases lay between the germline ends. The CDR3 here is CAWSPSSNQPQHF. In DNA form, the CDR3 reads TGTGCCTGGAGTCCCAGTAGCAATCAGCCCCAGCATTTT.

The chain employs TRBV19 and TRBJ2-3; D is ambiguous. Between the trimmed V and J ends, which lost 5 bases and 2 bases, there was a span of 14 bases. Per the germline V gene, CDR1 is LNHDA and CDR2 is SQIVND (reference sequence). This CDR3 spans 15 amino acids. Here the CDR3 reads CASSPRHRNTDTQYF. In DNA, the CDR3 is TGTGCCAGTAGTCCCCGACACCGGAACACAGATACGCAGTATTTT.

The chain carries TRBV28 and TRBJ1-5; D gene uncertain. This CDR3 comprises 17 residues. Per the germline V gene, CDR1 is MDHEN and CDR2 is SYDVKM. Trimming pared 7 bases from V and 3 bases from J, leaving 22 bases between. CDR3 nucleotide sequence: TGTGCCAGCACCCCCTGGCCTGGGCAGACTATCAATCAGCCCCAGCATTTT. Protein product: CASTPWPGQTINQPQHF.